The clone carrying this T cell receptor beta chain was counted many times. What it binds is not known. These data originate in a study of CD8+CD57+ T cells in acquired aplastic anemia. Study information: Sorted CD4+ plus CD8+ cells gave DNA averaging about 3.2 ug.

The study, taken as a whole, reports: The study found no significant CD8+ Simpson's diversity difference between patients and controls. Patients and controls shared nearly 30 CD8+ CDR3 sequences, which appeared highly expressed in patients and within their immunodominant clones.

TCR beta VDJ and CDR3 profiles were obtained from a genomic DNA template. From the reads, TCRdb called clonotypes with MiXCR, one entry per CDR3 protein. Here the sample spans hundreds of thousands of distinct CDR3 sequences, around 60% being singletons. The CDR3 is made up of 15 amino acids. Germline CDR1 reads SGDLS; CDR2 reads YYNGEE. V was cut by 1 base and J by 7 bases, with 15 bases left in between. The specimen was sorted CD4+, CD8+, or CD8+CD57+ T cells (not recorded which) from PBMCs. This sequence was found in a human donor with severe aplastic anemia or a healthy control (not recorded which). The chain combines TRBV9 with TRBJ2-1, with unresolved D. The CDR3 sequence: CASSVSLHKGNEQFF. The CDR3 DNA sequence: TGTGCCAGCAGCGTATCTCTCCACAAAGGGAATGAGCAGTTCTTC.